The present T cell receptor beta chain was sequenced within a study of technical replicates of blood from several donors. Sequencing was performed with immunoSEQ multiplex PCR; in TCRdb, only in-frame clones are kept and a portion is missing. The data hold tens of thousands of clones, with roughly 97% observed a single time. In germline, CDR1 is WNHNN, CDR2 SYGVQD (reference sequence). Germline trimming cut 2 bases from V and 5 bases from J; bases unmatched to any gene: 11. There are 16 residues in the CDR3. The chain combines TRBV10-1 with TRBJ1-2, with 7 positions matching TRBD1. What was sequenced was T cells isolated from PBMCs. The receptor comes from a human donor in good health. CDR3 sequence: CASSEGTDPILYGYTF. The CDR3 coding sequence is TGCGCCAGCAGTGAGGGGACAGATCCGATTCTATATGGCTACACCTTC.